This T cell receptor (beta chain) stems from a study of blood T cells in healthy people across ages. The use of a sample-barcoded 5' primer and a J-beta primer mix characterized a second PCR of about 6 to 11 cycles. Each sample provided no less than 2.5 million CDR3-containing paired-end reads. TCRdb passed the 5' RACE reads through MiXCR, listing each CDR3 protein once. The sample includes around 900,000 distinct CDR3 sequences, more than 25% of them seen just once. Per the germline V gene, CDR1 is SSHAT and CDR2 is FNYEAQ (reference sequence). V dropped 1 base and J dropped 13; count of bases not matched to a gene: 15. The CDR3 runs to 17 residues. General observations from the study: It was the long-lived donors that had more naive CD4+ cells and higher diversity than aged donors. The fall in TCR beta diversity per million T cells was roughly linear with age.

Regarding this clonotype: Its target is not known. Possible read error: a much larger clone is one base away.

The chain joins TRBV7-7 to TRBJ2-1; 11 bases map to TRBD2. The sequenced sample consisted of blood. The sequence derives from a woman older than 75 in good health. As DNA, the CDR3 is TGTGCCAGCAGCTTAGGACGGCTAGCGGGGGGTAAAGAGACCCAGTTCTTC. Encoded protein: CASSLGRLAGGKETQFF.